The 27 T cell receptor beta chains in this list originate from one sample, sequenced in a study of cytomegalovirus exposure and HLA in healthy donors. Sequencing was performed with immunoSEQ multiplex PCR; in TCRdb, only in-frame clones are kept and a portion is missing. The sample lists approximately 150,000 clones; 86% were seen once. What was sequenced was PBMCs. These receptors were collected from a man aged 18 to 30 in good health and CMV-seropositive.

The genes are TRBV7-2 and TRBJ2-1; 9 bases are shared with TRBD2. Losses at the gene ends were 5 bases for V and 0 bases for J; bases not matched to a gene: 8. Germline assignment: CDR1 SGHTA and CDR2 FQGNSA. The CDR3 is 17 amino acids. The CDR3 DNA is TGTGCCAGCAGCGCCTTACTAGCGGGCTTCTCCTACAATGAGCAGTTCTTC. Its translation: CASSALLAGFSYNEQFF. The complete variable domain, with remaining parts taken from reference TRBV7-2 and TRBJ2-1, reads GAGVSQSPSNKVTEKGKDVELRCDPISGHTALYWYRQSLGQGLEFLIYFQGNSAPDKSGLPSDRFSAERTGGSVSTLTIQRTQQEDSAVYLCASSALLAGFSYNEQFFGPGTRLTVL.

The V call is TRBV27, the J call TRBJ1-6; D gene uncertain. This CDR3 is 14 amino acids long. The germline V gene encodes CDR1 MNHEY and CDR2 SMNVEV (reference sequence). CDR3 in amino acids: CAFLGSHYNSPLHF. As DNA, the CDR3 is TGTGCGTTCTTGGGCTCTCACTATAATTCACCCCTCCACTTT.

The rearrangement joins TRBV18 to TRBJ1-2; D might be TRBD1 (6 bases). The CDR3 length is 16 residues. Germline loops: CDR1 KGHSH, CDR2 LQKENI. Trimming took 0 bases from V and 8 from J, leaving 19 bases between them. CDR3 bases: TGTGCCAGCTCACCACCAGGGGGGGGCGCCTGGTACGGCTACACCTTC. This encodes CASSPPGGGAWYGYTF.

The chain uses TRBV6-1 and TRBJ1-1; tentatively, D is TRBD1 (6 bases). CDR1 and CDR2 from the germline V gene are MNHNS and SASEGT. V was clipped by 1 base and J by 11 bases, with 14 bases between them. The length of the CDR3 is 13 residues. The DNA of the CDR3 is TGTGCCAGCAGTGAAGAACAGGGCCGTAGGGCTTTCTTT. Protein: CASSEEQGRRAFF.

This sequence joins TRBV7-2 and TRBJ2-7, with TRBD2 matching 7 bases. V shed 1 base, J shed 6 bases, and the junction held 6 bases outside the gene matches. Germline-derived CDR1 and CDR2 are SGHTA and FQGNSA. CDR3 length: 14 residues. The CDR3 sequence is CASSLERRGIEQYF. For the CDR3, the DNA is TGTGCCAGCAGCTTAGAGAGGCGGGGGATCGAGCAGTACTTC.

This chain connects TRBV7-2 to TRBJ2-1; a weak D match, TRBD2 (6 bases). The CDR3 is made up of 16 amino acids. Trimming pared 5 bases from V and 4 bases from J, leaving 18 bases between. Germline CDR1 reads SGHTA; CDR2 reads FQGNSA. CDR3 region: CASSRLGGASYNEQFF. CDR3 coding DNA: TGTGCCAGCAGCCGCCTTGGAGGGGCTTCTTACAATGAGCAGTTCTTC.

This chain connects TRBV25-1 to TRBJ2-1; TRBD2 aligns across 7 bases. CDR3 length equals 16 residues. Germline CDR1 MGHDK, CDR2 SYGVNS. V lost 4 bases, J lost 0 bases, and 6 bases stayed unmatched. CDR3 in DNA: TGTGCCAGCAGTGCCTCTAGCGGTTTCTCCTACAATGAGCAGTTCTTC. It yields the protein CASSASSGFSYNEQFF.

This clone is a singleton in its sample. This sequence joins TRBV28 and TRBJ1-5, with 7 bases lining up with TRBD1. The junction had 9 bases not matched to a gene; V was cut back by 6 bases and J by 4 bases. This CDR3 region has 15 residues. The germline V gene encodes CDR1 MDHEN and CDR2 SYDVKM. This CDR3 reads CASRFTGAANQPQHF. The CDR3 DNA reads TGTGCCAGCAGGTTTACAGGGGCCGCAAATCAGCCCCAGCATTTT.

The chain recombines TRBV10-3 with TRBJ2-7, with 12 bases fitting TRBD2. Trimming cost V 4 bases and J 0 bases; bases outside gene matches: 1. The CDR3 runs to 15 residues. Germline CDR1 is ENHRY and CDR2 is SYGVKD. This chain's CDR3 is CAISGLAGDSYEQYF. The DNA for the CDR3 is TGTGCCATCAGTGGACTAGCGGGGGACTCCTACGAGCAGTACTTC.

This clone showed up just once. The rearrangement links TRBV5-6 to TRBJ2-5, with TRBD2 matching over 8 bases. V was pared by 0 bases and J by 5 bases, with 9 bases of the junction left unmatched. Per germline, CDR1 SGHDT and CDR2 YYEEEE. The CDR3 contains 16 residues. CDR3 in amino acids: CASSLAVAGNGETQYF. The CDR3 nucleotides are TGTGCCAGCAGCTTGGCAGTAGCGGGGAATGGGGAGACCCAGTACTTC.

The CDR3 region is CASSSRAPGDGYTF. As DNA, the CDR3 is TGTGCCAGCTCATCCAGGGCCCCTGGCGATGGCTACACCTTC. This rearrangement joins TRBV18 to TRBJ1-2; tentative D call: TRBD1 (5 bases). Trimming pared 5 bases from V and 6 bases from J, leaving 16 bases between. There are 14 residues in the CDR3. Per the germline V gene, CDR1 is KGHSH and CDR2 is LQKENI.

This clone was picked up a small number of times. The rearrangement joins TRBV4-1 to TRBJ2-2, with 8 bases identical to TRBD2. The CDR3 is 17 residues long. CDR1 is MGHRA, CDR2 YSYEKL, per germline. Trimming removed 4 bases from V and 5 bases from J; junction bases left unmatched: 12. Here the CDR3 DNA reads TGCGCCAGCAGCCCGACCCTCGGGACTAGAGGGACCGGGGAGCTGTTTTTT. It translates to CASSPTLGTRGTGELFF.

V gene TRBV20-1 combines with J gene TRBJ2-7; D perhaps matches TRBD2 (6 bases). CDR3 length equals 11 residues. From germline, CDR1 is DFQATT and CDR2 SNEGSKA (reference sequence). V was trimmed by 2 bases and J by 7 bases, leaving 9 bases between them. CDR3 residues: CSARHSGEQYF. The DNA of the CDR3 is TGCAGTGCTAGACATAGCGGAGAGCAGTACTTC.

V gene TRBV19 combines with J gene TRBJ1-4; 7 bases are shared with TRBD1. Germline assignment: CDR1 LNHDA and CDR2 SQIVND (reference sequence). Trimming removed 7 bases from V and 4 bases from J; junction bases left unmatched: 3. The length of the CDR3 is 13 residues. CDR3 loop: CASKGQYNEKLFF. CDR3 in DNA: TGTGCCAGTAAGGGACAGTATAATGAAAAACTGTTTTTT.

CDR3: CAISSGQGRSYEQYF. Written as DNA, the CDR3 is TGTGCCATCAGTTCCGGACAGGGGCGATCCTACGAGCAGTACTTC. The gene calls are TRBV10-3 and TRBJ2-7, with 9 bases matching TRBD1. The length of the CDR3 is 15 residues. Losses at the gene ends were 5 bases for V and 1 base for J; bases not matched to a gene: 6. CDR1 and CDR2 from the germline V gene are ENHRY and SYGVKD.

The chain has TRBV18 and TRBJ2-7, with 9 positions matching TRBD1. This CDR3 has 14 residues. Germline-derived CDR1 and CDR2 are KGHSH and LQKENI. J was trimmed by 7 bases and V by 3 bases; bases with no gene match: 7. The CDR3 DNA sequence: TGTGCCAGCTCACCTTTACAGGGGGCGGGGGAGCAGTACTTC. Translating it yields CASSPLQGAGEQYF.

This clone was observed many times. The chain employs TRBV9 and TRBJ1-2, with a possible D match to TRBD1 (5 bases). Per germline, CDR1 SGDLS and CDR2 YYNGEE. The germline V and J ends were trimmed by 4 bases and 4 bases, with 11 bases remaining between them. The CDR3 runs 13 residues. Here the CDR3 reads CASSSREGYGYTF. DNA for the CDR3: TGTGCCAGCAGCTCCAGGGAAGGCTATGGCTACACCTTC. The full variable domain, its missing parts supplied by reference TRBV9 and TRBJ1-2, is DSGVTQTPKHLITATGQRVTLRCSPRSGDLSVYWYQQSLDQGLQFLIQYYNGEERAKGNILERFSAQQFPDLHSELNLSSLELGDSALYFCASSSREGYGYTFGSGTRLTVV.

The CDR3 loop reads CASAGTGYQETQYF. DNA for the CDR3: TGTGCCAGCGCCGGGACAGGCTACCAAGAGACCCAGTACTTC. The V and J genes are TRBV27 and TRBJ2-5; the match to TRBD1 covers 8 bases. The CDR3 loop spans 14 amino acids. Germline V gene lookup returns CDR1 MNHEY and CDR2 SMNVEV (reference sequence). Trimming took 8 bases from V and 0 from J; bases not matched to a gene: 5.

The J gene is TRBJ1-4, the V gene TRBV30; 7 bases line up with TRBD1. The CDR3 runs to 13 residues. Germline trimming cut 5 bases from V and 7 bases from J; bases unmatched to any gene: 7. Germline CDR1 GTSNPN, CDR2 SVGIG (reference sequence). CDR3 region: CAWGTGVGEKLFF. CDR3 in DNA: TGTGCCTGGGGTACAGGGGTAGGTGAAAAACTGTTTTTT.

The chain joins TRBV7-9 to TRBJ2-7, with 10 bases matching TRBD2. Germline V gene lookup returns CDR1 SEHNR and CDR2 FQNEAQ (reference sequence). This CDR3 has 17 amino acids. The trim removed 1 base at V and 4 bases at J, leaving 10 bases unmatched. The CDR3 spells CASSLGGWTSGGYEQYF. The CDR3 nucleotides are TGTGCCAGCAGCTTAGGGGGGTGGACTAGCGGTGGGTACGAGCAGTACTTC.

The chain has TRBV19 and TRBJ1-2, with 7 nucleotides matching TRBD1. Germline CDR1 is LNHDA and CDR2 is SQIVND (reference sequence). V lost 3 bases and J lost 1; bases outside the gene matches: 8. The CDR3 length is 16 residues. The CDR3 DNA sequence: TGTGCCAGTAGTATCGACAGGGAGCTCTTTAACTATGGCTACACCTTC. Protein: CASSIDRELFNYGYTF.

This clone was detected once. The genes are TRBV18 and TRBJ1-1; tentatively, D is TRBD1 (6 bases). This CDR3 has 14 residues. V lost 3 bases and J lost 3, with 11 bases in between. Germline CDR1 is KGHSH and CDR2 is LQKENI. The CDR3 is CASSPQGMDTEAFF. The CDR3 DNA sequence: TGTGCCAGCTCACCCCAGGGGATGGACACTGAAGCTTTCTTT.

The chain carries TRBV5-4 and TRBJ1-3; 12 nucleotides agree with TRBD1. Germline CDR1 is SGHNT and CDR2 is YYREEE (reference sequence). V shed 3 bases and J 11 bases; nucleotides not matched to a gene: 12. The CDR3 is 16 amino acids. DNA of the CDR3: TGTGCCAGCAGCTCCACACCGGGACAGGGGGCCGTGGCCATATATTTT. Encoded protein: CASSSTPGQGAVAIYF.

V is TRBV10-3 and J is TRBJ2-5, with D perhaps matching TRBD1 (7 bases). The CDR3 extends over 16 amino acids. V was trimmed by 2 bases and J by 4 bases, leaving 17 bases between them. Germline CDR1 ENHRY, CDR2 SYGVKD. The chain's CDR3 is CAISERRGQLRETQYF. CDR3 in DNA: TGTGCCATCAGTGAGCGGAGGGGGCAGTTACGAGAGACCCAGTACTTC.

This chain links TRBV7-2 with TRBJ2-2, with 9 bases matching TRBD2. The V segment lost 5 bases and the J segment 6 bases; nucleotides outside the gene matches: 10. CDR1 SGHTA and CDR2 FQGNSA come from the germline V gene. The CDR3 is 16 amino acids. CDR3 nucleotides: TGTGCCAGCAGCCCGCCTAGCGGGAAAGAATCCGGGGAGCTGTTTTTT. Translation: CASSPPSGKESGELFF.

CDR3 protein: CASSPGTSGSRETQYF. CDR3 nucleotides: TGTGCCAGCAGTCCCGGGACTAGCGGGAGTCGGGAGACCCAGTACTTC. This chain uses TRBV9 with TRBJ2-5; 14 bases map to TRBD2. V shed 5 bases and J 5 bases; nucleotides not matched to a gene: 8. Germline-derived CDR1 and CDR2 are SGDLS and YYNGEE. The CDR3 runs to 16 residues. The full variable domain, its missing parts supplied by reference TRBV9 and TRBJ2-5, is DSGVTQTPKHLITATGQRVTLRCSPRSGDLSVYWYQQSLDQGLQFLIQYYNGEERAKGNILERFSAQQFPDLHSELNLSSLELGDSALYFCASSPGTSGSRETQYFGPGTRLLVL.

The count of this clone is one. The V gene is TRBV7-6, the J gene TRBJ1-3; weak D call: TRBD1 (5 bases). Between the trimmed V and J ends, which lost 5 bases and 1 base, there was a span of 9 bases. CDR1 is SGHVS and CDR2 is FNYEAQ in the germline V gene. This CDR3 contains 14 residues. CDR3 sequence (DNA): TGTGCCAGCAGCCCTGGGGGGTCTGGAAACACCATATATTTT. It specifies CASSPGGSGNTIYF.